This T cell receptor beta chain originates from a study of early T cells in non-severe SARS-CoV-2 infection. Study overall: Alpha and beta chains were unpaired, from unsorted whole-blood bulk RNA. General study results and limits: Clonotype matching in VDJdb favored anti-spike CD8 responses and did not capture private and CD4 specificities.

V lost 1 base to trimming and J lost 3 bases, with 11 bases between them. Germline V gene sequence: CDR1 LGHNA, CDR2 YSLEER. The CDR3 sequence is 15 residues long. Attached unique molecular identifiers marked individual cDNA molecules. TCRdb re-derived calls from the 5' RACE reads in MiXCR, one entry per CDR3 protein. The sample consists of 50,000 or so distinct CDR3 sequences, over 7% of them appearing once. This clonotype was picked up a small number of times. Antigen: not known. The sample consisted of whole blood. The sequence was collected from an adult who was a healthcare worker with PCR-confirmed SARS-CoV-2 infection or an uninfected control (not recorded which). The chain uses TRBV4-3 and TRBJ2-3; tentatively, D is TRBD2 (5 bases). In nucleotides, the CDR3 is TGCGCCAGCAGCCAAGCCGGGGTAGGAACAGATACGCAGTATTTT. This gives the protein CASSQAGVGTDTQYF.